These 21 T cell receptor beta chains were sequenced from one sample in a study of OX40 agonist ivuxolimab in advanced cancers. Method: immunoSEQ multiplex PCR; TCRdb's copy keeps in-frame clones and lacks some. The repertoire holds 55,000 to 70,000 clones, 75% to 90% seen once, with roughly 0.5% in the top ten. Sequences were derived from CD4+ or CD8+ T cells sorted from blood, sampled in a trial of the OX40 agonist ivuxolimab. The receptors were gathered from an adult with an advanced solid tumor such as melanoma, head and neck, liver or kidney cancer.

J is TRBJ1-3 and V is TRBV7-6; tentatively, D is TRBD1 (6 bases). This CDR3 region has 18 residues. Germline V gives CDR1 SGHVS, CDR2 FNYEAQ. Trimming stripped 3 bases from V and 1 base from J, with 19 bases between. CDR3: CASSFGPQGSGSGNTIYF. The CDR3 region has the DNA TGTGCCAGCAGCTTCGGCCCACAGGGAAGTGGATCTGGAAACACCATATATTTT.

The chain joins TRBV19 to TRBJ2-5; D is uncertain. V lost 1 base and J lost 2, with 8 bases in between. The CDR3 has 14 residues. Germline CDR1 LNHDA, CDR2 SQIVND (reference sequence). CDR3 sequence reads: CASSIGRPQETQYF. CDR3 bases: TGTGCCAGTAGTATAGGGCGGCCTCAAGAGACCCAGTACTTC.

V is TRBV9 and J is TRBJ2-1; the match to TRBD2 covers 11 bases. This CDR3 region has 16 residues. Germline-derived CDR1 and CDR2 are SGDLS and YYNGEE. J was trimmed by 7 bases and V by 3 bases; bases with no gene match: 9. CDR3 sequence (DNA): TGTGCCAGCAGCGCACAACTAGCGGGAGCTTGGAATGAGCAGTTCTTC. Protein sequence: CASSAQLAGAWNEQFF.

This clone came up once. The chain carries TRBV30 and TRBJ2-7; D not resolved. The germline V gene encodes CDR1 GTSNPN and CDR2 SVGIG (reference sequence). The CDR3 totals 13 residues. The germline V and J ends were trimmed by 3 bases and 6 bases, with 15 bases remaining between them. In DNA form, the CDR3 reads TGTGCCTGGAGGACGGGTCCCTGGGCCGAGCAGTACTTC. Translating gives CAWRTGPWAEQYF.

The chain couples TRBV10-3 to TRBJ2-3; no firm D call. The CDR3 has 12 amino acids. CDR1 and CDR2 (germline): ENHRY, SYGVKD. V was shortened by 2 bases and J by 5 bases, with 5 bases between the two germline ends. CDR3 in DNA: TGTGCCATCAGTGAGGTAGAAGATACGCAGTATTTT. It yields the protein CAISEVEDTQYF.

The gene calls are TRBV7-2 and TRBJ1-1; D possibly corresponds to TRBD1 (6 bases). The CDR3 extends over 13 amino acids. Trimming cost V 5 bases and J 6 bases, with 13 bases left between them. Germline V gene lookup returns CDR1 SGHTA and CDR2 FQGNSA. The CDR3, as DNA: TGTGCCAGCAGCGAAGTAAACAGGGCTGAAGCTTTCTTT. This gives the protein CASSEVNRAEAFF.

This rearrangement joins TRBV6-6 to TRBJ1-2; D perhaps matches TRBD1 (6 bases). The ends were cut back, 6 bases at V and 4 bases at J, with 15 bases in the middle. This CDR3 region has 14 residues. Germline-derived CDR1 and CDR2 are MNHNY and SVGAGI (reference sequence). The CDR3 nucleotides read TGTGCCAGCAGACGCCCCGGGACAAGCTATGGCTACACCTTC. Residues: CASRRPGTSYGYTF.

The chain combines TRBV7-9 with TRBJ2-1, with 7 bases identical to TRBD2. Germline CDR1 is SEHNR and CDR2 is FQNEAQ (reference sequence). Trimming cost V 2 bases and J 4 bases; bases outside gene matches: 5. This CDR3 has 15 residues. CDR3 amino acids: CASSLRREGYNEQFF. The CDR3, as DNA: TGTGCCAGCAGCTTAAGGAGGGAGGGTTACAATGAGCAGTTCTTC.

V usage is TRBV30 and J usage is TRBJ1-1, with TRBD1 as a possible D gene (6 bases). Trimming took off 3 bases at V and 0 bases at J, with 14 bases between the two ends. Germline lookup yields CDR1 GTSNPN and CDR2 SVGIG (reference sequence). The CDR3 runs 15 residues. The CDR3 loop is CAWSLGGQMNTEAFF. In nucleotides, the CDR3 is TGTGCCTGGAGCCTAGGGGGGCAGATGAACACTGAAGCTTTCTTT.

J is TRBJ2-7 and V is TRBV27; TRBD2 aligns across 10 bases. Germline loops: CDR1 MNHEY, CDR2 SMNVEV (reference sequence). The CDR3 covers 15 residues. V shed 5 bases, J shed 4 bases, and the junction held 8 bases outside the gene matches. The CDR3 bases are TGTGCCAGCAGTCTTGCTAGCGGGAGTGGTTACGAGCAGTACTTC. Residues: CASSLASGSGYEQYF.

V is TRBV7-2 and J is TRBJ2-3, with no clear D. V was trimmed by 4 bases and J by 4 bases, leaving 24 bases between them. CDR1 is SGHTA, CDR2 FQGNSA, per germline. The CDR3 has 18 residues. The CDR3 nucleotides are TGTGCCAGCAGCTCACCACGAGGAACACGATCTGGGGCAGATACGCAGTATTTT. It translates to CASSSPRGTRSGADTQYF. Complete variable domain (other parts from reference TRBV7-2 and TRBJ2-3): GAGVSQSPSNKVTEKGKDVELRCDPISGHTALYWYRQSLGQGLEFLIYFQGNSAPDKSGLPSDRFSAERTGGSVSTLTIQRTQQEDSAVYLCASSSPRGTRSGADTQYFGPGTRLTVL.

V usage is TRBV7-2 and J usage is TRBJ2-5; D unresolved. TRBJ2-7 matches the DNA end more closely, so the J call is doubtful. Germline lookup yields CDR1 SGHTA and CDR2 FQGNSA. The CDR3 is made up of 15 amino acids. In nucleotides, the CDR3 is TGTGCCAGCAGCTTAAAAACAGACTCATCCTACGAGCAGTACTTC. Translation: CASSLKTDSSYEQYF.

The chain uses TRBV2 and TRBJ2-1; no clear D. This CDR3 contains 14 residues. V was cut by 5 bases and J by 0 bases, with 8 bases left in between. In germline, CDR1 is SNHLY, CDR2 FYNNEI. This chain's CDR3 is CASSIESSYNEQFF. The CDR3 region has the DNA TGTGCCAGCAGTATAGAGAGCTCCTACAATGAGCAGTTCTTC.

V and J are TRBV27 and TRBJ1-5; no firm D call. With 2 bases removed from V and 4 bases from J, the gap between germline ends came to 6 bases. Looked up from germline, CDR1 is MNHEY and CDR2 is SMNVEV (reference sequence). There are 13 residues in the CDR3. This CDR3 reads CASSLAQNQPQHF. In DNA, the CDR3 is TGTGCCAGCAGTTTAGCACAGAATCAGCCCCAGCATTTT.

This sequence joins TRBV5-1 and TRBJ2-7; D call uncertain. The germline gives CDR1 SGHRS, CDR2 YFSETQ. The CDR3 is made up of 13 amino acids. Trimming pared 6 bases from V and 0 bases from J, leaving 10 bases between. The CDR3 loop reads CASKVENSYEQYF. In nucleotides, the CDR3 is TGCGCCAGCAAAGTGGAAAACTCCTACGAGCAGTACTTC.

This chain links TRBV7-9 with TRBJ2-5, with 10 bases fitting TRBD2. The CDR3 spans 17 residues. J gave up 5 bases and V 1 base, and 10 bases lay outside the gene matches. From germline, CDR1 is SEHNR and CDR2 FQNEAQ (reference sequence). CDR3 nucleotide sequence: TGTGCCAGCAGCTTAGGGAGCGGGAGGGCCGGGGCGGAGACCCAGTACTTC. Protein sequence: CASSLGSGRAGAETQYF.

The chain recombines TRBV10-2 with TRBJ2-1; unclear D gene. This CDR3 comprises 13 residues. Germline V gene lookup returns CDR1 WSHSY and CDR2 SAAADI. V was pared by 0 bases and J by 8 bases, with 8 bases between. The CDR3, as DNA: TGCGCCAGCAGTGAGTCGCCGTGGGATGAGCAGTTCTTC. Translation gives CASSESPWDEQFF.

This clone was picked up one time. This chain joins TRBV2 and TRBJ2-2; 12 positions match TRBD2. J gave up 1 base and V 6 bases, and 3 bases lay outside the gene matches. CDR3 size: 16 residues. CDR1 is SNHLY, CDR2 FYNNEI, per germline. Here the CDR3 DNA reads TGTGCCAGCAGGGAACTAGCGGGGGGGAACACCGGGGAGCTGTTTTTT. It encodes CASRELAGGNTGELFF.

The chain is built from TRBV15 and TRBJ1-1; tentative D call: TRBD1 (6 bases). This CDR3 spans 15 amino acids. V lost 2 bases, J lost 4 bases, and 14 bases lay in between. Germline assignment: CDR1 LNHNV and CDR2 YYDKDF (reference sequence). CDR3 DNA sequence: TGTGCCACCAGCAGAAGGACAGCCCTGACCACTGAAGCTTTCTTT. Translating it yields CATSRRTALTTEAFF.

This chain uses TRBV9 with TRBJ1-4, with TRBD1 matching 10 bases. The germline CDR1 and CDR2 sequences are SGDLS and YYNGEE. V dropped 4 bases and J dropped 8; count of bases not matched to a gene: 8. CDR3 size: 15 residues. The CDR3 loop is CASSPRTGGNEKLFF. The CDR3 DNA is TGTGCCAGCAGCCCTAGGACAGGGGGAAACGAAAAACTGTTTTTT.

The CDR3 region has the DNA TGTGCCAGCAGTGAAGGGAGCGGGGGGATCACAGATACGCAGTATTTT. This gives the protein CASSEGSGGITDTQYF. The chain is built from TRBV2 and TRBJ2-3, with 9 positions matching TRBD2. The CDR3 has 16 residues. CDR1 is SNHLY, CDR2 FYNNEI, per germline. V shed 1 base and J 2 bases; nucleotides not matched to a gene: 4. Complete variable domain (other parts from reference TRBV2 and TRBJ2-3): EPEVTQTPSHQVTQMGQEVILRCVPISNHLYFYWYRQILGQKVEFLVSFYNNEISEKSEIFDDQFSVERPDGSNFTLKIRSTKLEDSAMYFCASSEGSGGITDTQYFGPGTRLTVL.